This T cell receptor beta chain was found in a study of immune cell composition in non-small cell lung cancer (dated by TCRdb to 2017 to 2019). About the study as a whole: Histologic subtype was assigned using H&E plus p63, CK5, Napsin A and TTF-1 immunohistochemistry, mainly lung adenocarcinoma or squamous cell carcinoma. Using Adaptive Biotechnologies, the researchers ran TCR-beta sequencing on about 32 paired NSCLC tumour and non-adjacent lung specimens, along with about two dozen tumour-only specimens. Supplementary cohort #1, around 10 lung adenocarcinoma cases, had paired tumour/lung TCR-beta sequencing and TIL populations generated to assess tumour reactivity. A few tumour specimens that had TCR-beta data belonged to rare histological subtypes and were left out of the subtype comparisons.

What the authors observed across the whole study: No significant correlation was found between tumour TCR-beta clonality and smoking pack-years. Only 10 cases were included in the reactivity cohort, and sequence sharing between tumour-reactive clones and the dominant in vivo tumour-associated clones was not shown. In more than 8 adenocarcinoma cases, a strong correlation was found between maximal tumour-associated clone frequency and TIL tumour reactivity, whereas no such correlation was found between overall clonality and TIL tumour reactivity. Tumour-associated clones >0.5% occurred in nearly half of NSCLC cases: approximately 33% of adenocarcinomas versus 75% of squamous carcinomas. Significantly higher Top 10 clone scores and productive clonality were observed in lung squamous cell carcinoma than in lung adenocarcinoma tumours.

From frozen aliquots of unsorted single-cell suspensions, genomic DNA was isolated using the QIAamp DNA kit. The tumour samples consisted of non-small cell lung cancer tissue that had been surgically resected. Tissues arrived within 2 hours after resection and were immediately processed into single-cell suspensions. Tissue was mechanically dissociated and enzymatically digested with DNase I, collagenase I and hyaluronidase for approximately 31 minutes at 37 °C, then filtered and RBC-lysed. In the case of this clone: Which antigen it targets is not known. No much larger clone is present one base from it, and per-base qualities are unavailable.

TCR-beta CDR3 regions were amplified from genomic DNA by a two-step multiplex PCR, with the second step adding Illumina-compatible adaptors. TCR-beta immunosequencing was performed on an Illumina platform as a commercial immunoSEQ service. The paper's data handling went like this. Repertoires were summarised by productive clonality and by Top 10 Clones, defined as the percentage of T-cell templates derived from the ten most frequent sequences. Values for productive clonality spanned 0 to 1, where a value of 1 indicated a monoclonal population. Using log10 scatter plots, tumour-associated clones were identified as sequences that made up at least 0.1% of tumour T-cell templates yet were absent from the matched non-adjacent lung. Two-group comparisons used Student's t-tests, stages used ANOVA, and relationships used linear regression, analysed in GraphPad Prism7 and R. Not all clones reach the TCRdb copy of this immuneACCESS table, which keeps in-frame sequences only. Checked studies attribute under half of the gap to unresolved V genes and leave the rest unexplained. V, J and clone size are those of that table, while D and trimming were read from the DNA. In all, the sample holds 2,000 to 2,500 clones, and about four fifths of those were seen once. The ten largest make up 5.3% of the sample.

The CDR3 holds 15 amino acids from the cysteine to the phenylalanine. Only the CDR3 region is kept as DNA, spanning 45 bases read in frame from base 1. Compared with germline, V lacks 6 bases and J lacks 8 bases; bases without a gene match: 12. CDR1 MNHNY and CDR2 SVGAGI were looked up in the germline V gene (reference sequence). Sequences were obtained from lung tumor tissue. The rearrangement combines TRBV6-6 with TRBJ2-1; 8 nucleotides in the junction match TRBD1. The source is a human donor with non-small cell lung cancer. The sequenced DNA is TGTGCCAGCAGACGCTCCGGACAGGGTCGGGATGAGCAGTTCTTC. It codes for CASRRSGQGRDEQFF.